Sequencing of this T cell receptor (beta chain) was carried out in a study of CD8 T cells in ankylosing spondylitis. Only a few counts were recorded for this clonotype. Its antigen is as yet unknown. Using its own MiXCR run on the 5' RACE reads, TCRdb lists one record per CDR3 protein. The data show 250,000 to 300,000 distinct CDR3 sequences, over 15% seen once. Regarding the study as a whole: Reports say disease-linked clones showed up significantly more in matched ankylosing spondylitis synovial fluid. Ankylosing spondylitis blood seemed to carry a telltale TCR beta motif made of fewer than ten highly homologous variants.

Sequenced material: blood, either unsorted or a sorted T cell fraction (not recorded which). This clonotype was obtained from a male donor with ankylosing spondylitis or in good health (not recorded which).

This CDR3 is CASGDWNYNEQFF. The CDR3 nucleotides read TGTGCTAGTGGAGACTGGAACTACAATGAGCAGTTCTTC. This chain joins TRBV12-5 and TRBJ2-1; no firm D call. V lost 6 bases, J lost 3 bases, and 9 bases lay in between. Germline V lookup: CDR1 LGHNT, CDR2 FRNRAP. This CDR3 is 13 amino acids long.